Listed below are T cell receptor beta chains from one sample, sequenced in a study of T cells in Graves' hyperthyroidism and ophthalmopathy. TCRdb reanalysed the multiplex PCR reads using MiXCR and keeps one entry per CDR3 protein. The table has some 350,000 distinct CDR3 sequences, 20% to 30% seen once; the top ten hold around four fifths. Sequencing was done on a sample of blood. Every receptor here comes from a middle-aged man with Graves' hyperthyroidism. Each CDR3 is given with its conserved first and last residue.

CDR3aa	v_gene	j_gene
CARGPGTGLAVGFRQYF	TRBV6-1	TRBJ2-7
CASSATLNTEAFF	TRBV6-1	TRBJ1-1
CSARDRIAFDYEQYF	TRBV20-1	TRBJ2-7
CASSQAGRGRDEQFF	TRBV3-1	TRBJ2-1
CASSETGSTEAFF	TRBV2	TRBJ1-1
CATRGGDNEQFF	TRBV24-1	TRBJ2-1
CASRDYNEQFF	TRBV2	TRBJ2-1
CASSSRGGGELFF	TRBV7-2	TRBJ2-2
CASSFNYYDEQFF	TRBV7-3	TRBJ2-1
CATSSGLAGGNEQYF	TRBV15	TRBJ2-7
CASSQARTGTYEQYF	TRBV4-1	TRBJ2-7
CASSDLGLAGVGNEQFF	TRBV2	TRBJ2-1
CASSLNINTEAFF	TRBV7-7	TRBJ1-1
CASGRIRYEQYF	TRBV2	TRBJ2-7
CSARGGTVTDTQYF	TRBV20-1	TRBJ2-3
CASGYSGGLKTQYF	TRBV11-3	TRBJ2-5
CASSRGLGGATDTQYF	TRBV11-3	TRBJ2-3
CASSLAYSGEETQYF	TRBV7-3	TRBJ2-5
CASSERTDASTDTQYF	TRBV2	TRBJ2-3
CASSATWGRTDTQYF	TRBV7-3	TRBJ2-3
CASSVGGLEQFF	TRBV7-3	TRBJ2-1
CASSPPLFYGYTF	TRBV7-9	TRBJ1-2
CAIASGEQETQYF	TRBV10-3	TRBJ2-5
CASSLPGTSPNEQFF	TRBV19	TRBJ2-1
CASSSGLANTDTQYF	TRBV5-1	TRBJ2-3
CASSSTGGGYGANVLTF	TRBV11-1	TRBJ2-6
CASSMSGGENIQYF	TRBV5-1	TRBJ2-4
CSVRPTETQYF	TRBV29-1	TRBJ2-5
CASTRGNMDTEAFF	TRBV25-1	TRBJ1-1
CASSQEGGEDIQYF	TRBV3-1	TRBJ2-4
CASSLLQDYGYTF	TRBV7-9	TRBJ1-2
CASSPDFGGEQYF	TRBV5-1	TRBJ2-7
CAGYRGTEAFF	TRBV30	TRBJ1-1
CASSVYRDSGTDTQYF	TRBV6-1	TRBJ2-3
CASSLDPGLGYYNEQFF	TRBV5-1	TRBJ2-1
CASSLSLATIMYNEQFF	TRBV27	TRBJ2-1
CASGVGEEKLFF	TRBV6-1	TRBJ1-4
CASSSPPGGSYEQYF	TRBV7-8	TRBJ2-7
CASSYGTDYRMNTEAFF	TRBV5-1	TRBJ1-1
CSARDFGTVETQYF	TRBV20-1	TRBJ2-5
CSVGNTEASF	TRBV29-1	TRBJ1-1
CASSQTGNTIYF	TRBV18	TRBJ1-3
CASRPRVAVQETQYF	TRBV11-3	TRBJ2-5
CASSHFKGAANEKLFF	TRBV3-1	TRBJ1-4
CASRGPGQGYQPQHF	TRBV12-3/TRBV12-4	TRBJ1-5
CSVAIRETQYF	TRBV29-1	TRBJ2-5
CASSYSIDSPLHF	TRBV6-6	TRBJ1-6
CASSGTTNNEQFF	TRBV2	TRBJ2-1
CAVSEENTEAFF	TRBV10-3	TRBJ1-1
CASSLEGPLSHEQYF	TRBV5-4	TRBJ2-7
CSVEVGTSGTYNEQFF	TRBV29-1	TRBJ2-1
CASSPGTGGREQYF	TRBV3-1	TRBJ2-7
CASIGLAGSPSYNEQFF	TRBV6-1	TRBJ2-1
CASSQREAFF	TRBV7-9	TRBJ1-1
CASRGVGGEAEAFF	TRBV12-3/TRBV12-4	TRBJ1-1
CASSSRTSGYNEQFF	TRBV27	TRBJ2-1
CATSDSDRNIQYF	TRBV24-1	TRBJ2-4
CATSGQDVGEAFF	TRBV7-8	TRBJ1-1